The 15 T cell receptor beta chains below all came from one sample that was sequenced in a study of cytomegalovirus exposure and HLA in healthy donors. 60 Vbeta and 13 Jbeta primers were used in PCR. This table comes from immunoSEQ multiplex PCR, and its TCRdb copy is limited to in-frame clones, with some not included. The data contain about 150,000 clones, 79% of them seen just once; the ten biggest clones take up just under 6.5%. The specimen was PBMCs. These receptors were taken from a man in his fifties or sixties in good health and CMV-seropositive.

This clone was picked up a small number of times. This sequence joins TRBV30 and TRBJ1-1, with TRBD1 matching over 8 bases. Germline assignment: CDR1 GTSNPN and CDR2 SVGIG (reference sequence). CDR3 size: 15 residues. J lost 3 bases, V lost 2 bases, and 8 bases had no gene match. The CDR3, as DNA: TGTGCCTGGAGTTCGGCAGGGGGCAGGTACACTGAAGCTTTCTTT. It specifies CAWSSAGGRYTEAFF. Together with reference TRBV30 and TRBJ1-1, the CDR3 gives the full variable domain: SQTIHQWPATLVQPVGSPLSLECTVEGTSNPNLYWYRQAAGRGLQLLFYSVGIGQISSEVPQNLSASRPQDRQFILSSKKLLLSDSGFYLCAWSSAGGRYTEAFFGQGTRLTVV.

V and J are TRBV4-1 and TRBJ2-2, with 8 bases fitting TRBD2. From germline, CDR1 is MGHRA and CDR2 YSYEKL. CDR3 length: 15 amino acids. Trimming cost V 2 bases and J 4 bases; bases outside gene matches: 3. Here the CDR3 reads CASSQREGLTGELFF. The CDR3 DNA is TGCGCCAGCAGCCAACGGGAGGGCCTCACCGGGGAGCTGTTTTTT.

The chain uses TRBV4-1 and TRBJ2-5, with D hard to call. This CDR3 region has 15 residues. V was clipped by 0 bases and J by 5 bases, with 13 bases between them. CDR1 MGHRA and CDR2 YSYEKL come from the germline V gene. This CDR3 reads CASSQEVPETETQYF. CDR3 in DNA: TGCGCCAGCAGCCAAGAAGTTCCGGAGACGGAGACCCAGTACTTC.

The chain combines TRBV5-1 with TRBJ1-1; no firm D call. CDR1 is SGHRS and CDR2 is YFSETQ in the germline V gene. The CDR3 loop spans 12 amino acids. V was clipped by 0 bases and J by 11 bases, with 11 bases between them. DNA for the CDR3: TGCGCCAGCAGCTTGGTCGGATGGGAGGCTTTCTTT. This gives the protein CASSLVGWEAFF. The variable domain in full, completed from reference TRBV5-1 and TRBJ1-1, reads KAGVTQTPRYLIKTRGQQVTLSCSPISGHRSVSWYQQTPGQGLQFLFEYFSETQRNKGNFPGRFSGRQFSNSRSEMNVSTLELGDSALYLCASSLVGWEAFFGQGTRLTVV.

The V gene is TRBV7-9, the J gene TRBJ2-7; 11 bases fit TRBD2. This CDR3 comprises 15 residues. With V trimmed by 5 bases and J by 1 base, 4 bases remained unmatched. The germline V gene has CDR1 SEHNR and CDR2 FQNEAQ (reference sequence). Here the CDR3 DNA reads TGTGCCAGCAGCCCTACTAGCGGGAGTTCCTACGAGCAGTACTTC. It yields the protein CASSPTSGSSYEQYF.

This chain joins TRBV5-1 and TRBJ1-1; D possibly corresponds to TRBD1 (5 bases). V gave up 6 bases and J gave up 4 bases, with 13 bases separating them. The CDR3 spans 13 residues. Germline V gene data show CDR1 as SGHRS and CDR2 as YFSETQ. The chain's CDR3 is CASKPGPGTEAFF. In DNA, the CDR3 is TGCGCCAGCAAGCCAGGGCCGGGCACTGAAGCTTTCTTT.

The rearrangement links TRBV5-4 to TRBJ1-2; TRBD1 agrees at 7 bases. Germline CDR1 and CDR2: SGHNT and YYREEE (reference sequence). Trimming at V came to 5 bases and at J to 7 bases, leaving 8 bases not matched to a gene. The length of the CDR3 is 13 residues. The chain's CDR3 is CASSSGTAPGYTF. DNA of the CDR3: TGTGCCAGCAGTTCCGGGACAGCGCCTGGCTACACCTTC.

This clone was counted once. The chain links TRBV10-3 to TRBJ1-5; D gene ambiguous. The CDR3 consists of 15 residues. Germline V gene lookup returns CDR1 ENHRY and CDR2 SYGVKD. The germline V and J ends were trimmed by 3 bases and 2 bases, with 11 bases remaining between them. In DNA, the CDR3 is TGTGCCATCAGTGAACGGGTTAACGGCAATCAGCCCCAGCATTTT. Translated, it gives CAISERVNGNQPQHF.

This chain uses TRBV6-1 with TRBJ2-3; maybe TRBD1 (5 bases). The CDR3 contains 15 residues. With 6 bases removed from V and 0 bases from J, the gap between germline ends came to 13 bases. CDR1 is MNHNS and CDR2 is SASEGT in the germline V gene. CDR3 region: CASRRQGGSTDTQYF. DNA of the CDR3: TGTGCCAGCAGGAGGCAGGGCGGTAGCACAGATACGCAGTATTTT.

This clone was observed a handful of times. This chain links TRBV28 with TRBJ2-7; D is possibly TRBD2 (5 bases). The CDR3 loop spans 17 amino acids. Germline V gene data show CDR1 as MDHEN and CDR2 as SYDVKM. Trimming removed 1 base from V and 0 bases from J, with 16 bases in between. The CDR3 coding sequence is TGTGCCAGCAGTTTATTCATCAGCGGTCTGAGCTCCTACGAGCAGTACTTC. Its translation is CASSLFISGLSSYEQYF.

The J gene is TRBJ2-1, the V gene TRBV11-2; TRBD2 matches 7 bases. This CDR3 has 17 amino acids. Germline CDR1 and CDR2: SGHAT and FQNNGV. The trim removed 3 bases at V and 7 bases at J, leaving 15 bases unmatched. The CDR3 nucleotides read TGTGCCAGCAGCTTCCATGCACTACGGGGGGTCGGGAATGAGCAGTTCTTC. It yields the protein CASSFHALRGVGNEQFF.

The chain employs TRBV10-3 and TRBJ2-5; D unresolved. The CDR3 covers 12 residues. Germline lookup yields CDR1 ENHRY and CDR2 SYGVKD. Trimming stripped 3 bases from V and 3 bases from J, with 5 bases between. This CDR3 reads CAISDEEETQYF. The DNA of the CDR3 is TGTGCCATCAGTGATGAGGAAGAGACCCAGTACTTC.

V is TRBV5-4 and J is TRBJ2-7; TRBD1 matches at 12 bases. Germline assignment: CDR1 SGHNT and CDR2 YYREEE (reference sequence). This CDR3 has 15 amino acids. Unmatched junction bases numbered 6, after V lost 3 bases and J lost 5 bases. The chain's CDR3 is CASSSRDRGPDEQYF. In nucleotides, the CDR3 is TGTGCCAGCAGCTCCCGGGACAGGGGGCCAGACGAGCAGTACTTC.

The rearrangement uses TRBV2 and TRBJ2-3, with 7 bases fitting TRBD2. J lost 2 bases, V lost 6 bases, and 17 bases had no gene match. Germline V gene data show CDR1 as SNHLY and CDR2 as FYNNEI. This CDR3 region has 18 residues. The CDR3 protein is CASSATRRKRGDTDTQYF. The CDR3 DNA follows: TGTGCCAGCAGCGCGACCCGTCGGAAGCGGGGAGACACAGATACGCAGTATTTT.

The table lists this clone with a few counts. The chain uses TRBV7-2 and TRBJ1-4; D unresolved. Germline loops: CDR1 SGHTA, CDR2 FQGNSA. The CDR3 loop spans 15 amino acids. Deletions cut 5 bases from V and 6 bases from J, with 16 bases between. The CDR3 nucleotides are TGTGCCAGCAGCCCGTTGGGCCCCTGGGATGAAAAACTGTTTTTT. This gives the protein CASSPLGPWDEKLFF.